The TCR beta chain under discussion was sequenced for a study of blood T cells in healthy people across ages. The use of a sample-barcoded 5' primer and a J-beta primer mix characterized a second PCR of about 7 to 12 cycles. MiXCR was run by TCRdb on the 5' RACE reads, yielding one entry per CDR3 protein. Counted here are around 800,000 distinct CDR3 sequences, under 80% occurring once; the ten biggest clones make up around a quarter. The CDR3 sequence is 14 residues long. V was pared by 3 bases and J by 5 bases, with 6 bases of the junction left unmatched. This clonotype was counted between two and nine times.

The material sequenced was blood. The chain uses TRBV12-3 or TRBV12-4 and TRBJ2-7, with TRBD1 identical over 8 bases. The origin of this receptor is a man aged 25-45 years in good health. The CDR3 DNA reads as TGTGCCAGCAGTTTTGGACAGGGAATCCACGAGCAGTACTTC. Protein sequence: CASSFGQGIHEQYF.